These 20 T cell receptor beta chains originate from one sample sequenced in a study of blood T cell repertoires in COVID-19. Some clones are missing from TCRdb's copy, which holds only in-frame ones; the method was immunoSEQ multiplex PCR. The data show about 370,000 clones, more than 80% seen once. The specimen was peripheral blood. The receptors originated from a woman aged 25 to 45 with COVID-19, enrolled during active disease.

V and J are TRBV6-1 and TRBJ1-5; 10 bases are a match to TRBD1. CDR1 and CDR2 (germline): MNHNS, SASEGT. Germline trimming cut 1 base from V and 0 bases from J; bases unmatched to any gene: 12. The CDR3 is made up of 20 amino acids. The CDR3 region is CASSEGQGAAIRYSNQPQHF. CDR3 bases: TGTGCCAGCAGTGAAGGACAGGGGGCGGCGATTCGGTATAGCAATCAGCCCCAGCATTTT.

CDR3 protein: CASSRFDTGYGYTF. The CDR3 coding sequence is TGTGCCAGCAGCCGTTTTGACACCGGCTATGGCTACACCTTC. The genes are TRBV5-6 and TRBJ1-2; D not resolved. Germline CDR1 and CDR2: SGHDT and YYEEEE. The V gene lost 4 bases and the J gene lost 4 bases, with 14 bases spanning the gap. CDR3 length: 14 amino acids.

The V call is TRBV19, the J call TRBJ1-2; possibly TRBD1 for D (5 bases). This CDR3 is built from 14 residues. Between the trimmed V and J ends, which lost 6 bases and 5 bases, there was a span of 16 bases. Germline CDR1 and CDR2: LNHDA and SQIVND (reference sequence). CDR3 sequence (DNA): TGTGCCAGTAGCTGGGGGGGAAATTTGTATGGCTACACCTTC. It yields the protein CASSWGGNLYGYTF.

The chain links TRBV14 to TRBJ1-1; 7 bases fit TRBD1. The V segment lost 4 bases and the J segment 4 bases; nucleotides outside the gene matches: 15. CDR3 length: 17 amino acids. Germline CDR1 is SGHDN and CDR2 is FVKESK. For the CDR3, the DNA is TGTGCCAGCAGCCGCCTGGGGGGACAGAGGACGGGCACTGAAGCTTTCTTT. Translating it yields CASSRLGGQRTGTEAFF.

The CDR3 is CASSEGREVNEQFF. The DNA for the CDR3 is TGTGCCAGCAGTGAAGGGCGGGAGGTCAATGAGCAGTTCTTC. The V call is TRBV2, the J call TRBJ2-1, with 8 nucleotides matching TRBD2. The CDR3 is made up of 14 amino acids. Trimming cost V 1 base and J 6 bases; bases outside gene matches: 2. Germline values: CDR1 SNHLY, CDR2 FYNNEI.

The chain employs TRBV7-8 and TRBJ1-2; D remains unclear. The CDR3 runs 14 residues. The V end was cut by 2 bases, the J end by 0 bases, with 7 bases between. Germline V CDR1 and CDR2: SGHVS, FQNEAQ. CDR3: CASSLTPSNYGYTF. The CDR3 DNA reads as TGTGCCAGCAGCTTAACTCCCTCTAACTATGGCTACACCTTC.

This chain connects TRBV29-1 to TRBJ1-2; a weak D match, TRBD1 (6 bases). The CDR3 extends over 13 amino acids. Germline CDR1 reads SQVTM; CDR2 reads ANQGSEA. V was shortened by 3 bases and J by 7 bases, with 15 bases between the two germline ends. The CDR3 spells CSVDTGSGGGYTF. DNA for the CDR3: TGCAGCGTTGACACAGGGTCTGGCGGTGGCTACACCTTC. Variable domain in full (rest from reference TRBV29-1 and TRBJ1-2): SAVISQKPSRDICQRGTSLTIQCQVDSQVTMMFWYRQQPGQSLTLIATANQGSEATYESGFVIDKFPISRPNLTFSTLTVSNMSPEDSSIYLCSVDTGSGGGYTFGSGTRLTVV.

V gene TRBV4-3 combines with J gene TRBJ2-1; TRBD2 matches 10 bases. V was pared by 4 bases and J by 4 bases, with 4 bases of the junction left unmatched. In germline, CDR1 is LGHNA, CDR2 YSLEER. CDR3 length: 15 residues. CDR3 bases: TGCGCCAGCAGCCCAGGACTAGCGGATTACAATGAGCAGTTCTTC. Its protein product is CASSPGLADYNEQFF.

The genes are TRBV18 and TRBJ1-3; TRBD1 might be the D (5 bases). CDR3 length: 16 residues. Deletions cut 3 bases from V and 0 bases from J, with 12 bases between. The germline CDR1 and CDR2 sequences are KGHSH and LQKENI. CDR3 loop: CASSPPGGSSGNTIYF. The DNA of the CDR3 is TGTGCCAGCTCACCCCCGGGGGGGTCCTCTGGAAACACCATATATTTT. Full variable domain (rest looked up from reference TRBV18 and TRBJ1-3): NAGVMQNPRHLVRRRGQEARLRCSPMKGHSHVYWYRQLPEEGLKFMVYLQKENIIDESGMPKERFSAEFPKEGPSILRIQQVVRGDSAAYFCASSPPGGSSGNTIYFGEGSWLTVV.

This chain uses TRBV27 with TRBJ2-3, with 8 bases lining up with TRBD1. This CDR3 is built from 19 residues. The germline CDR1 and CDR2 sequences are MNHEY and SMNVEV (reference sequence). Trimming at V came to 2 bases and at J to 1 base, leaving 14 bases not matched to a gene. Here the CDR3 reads CASSLISQGAPGGTDTQYF. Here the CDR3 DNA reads TGTGCCAGCAGTTTAATAAGCCAGGGGGCGCCGGGAGGCACAGATACGCAGTATTTT.

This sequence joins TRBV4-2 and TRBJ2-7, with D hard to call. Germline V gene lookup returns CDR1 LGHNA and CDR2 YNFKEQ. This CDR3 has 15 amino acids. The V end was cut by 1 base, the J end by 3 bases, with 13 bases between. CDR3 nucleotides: TGTGCCAGCAGCCAAGGACTGTCCCGCAGCTACGAGCAGTACTTC. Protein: CASSQGLSRSYEQYF.

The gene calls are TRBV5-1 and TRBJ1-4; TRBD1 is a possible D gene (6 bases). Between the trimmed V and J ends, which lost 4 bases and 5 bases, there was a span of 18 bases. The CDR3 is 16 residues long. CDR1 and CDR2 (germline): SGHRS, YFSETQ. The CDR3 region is CASSHSYRTENEKLFF. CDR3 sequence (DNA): TGCGCCAGCAGCCATTCGTACCGGACAGAAAATGAAAAACTGTTTTTT.

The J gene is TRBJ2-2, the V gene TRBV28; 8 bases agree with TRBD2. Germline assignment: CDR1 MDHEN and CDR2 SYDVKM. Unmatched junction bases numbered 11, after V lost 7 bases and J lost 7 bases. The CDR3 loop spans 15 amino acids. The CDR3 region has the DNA TGTGCCAGCACCCTCCGGGGGGGGCCCGGCGGGGAGCTGTTTTTT. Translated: CASTLRGGPGGELFF. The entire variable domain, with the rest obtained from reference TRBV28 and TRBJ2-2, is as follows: DVKVTQSSRYLVKRTGEKVFLECVQDMDHENMFWYRQDPGLGLRLIYFSYDVKMKEKGDIPEGYSVSREKKERFSLILESASTNQTSMYLCASTLRGGPGGELFFGEGSRLTVL.

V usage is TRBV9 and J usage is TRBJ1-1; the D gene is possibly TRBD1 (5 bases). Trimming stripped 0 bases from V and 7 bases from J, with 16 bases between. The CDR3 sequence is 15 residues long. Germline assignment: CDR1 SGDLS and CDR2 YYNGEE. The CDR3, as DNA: TGTGCCAGCAGCGTAGTTAGACAGTGGACGGGTGAAGCTTTCTTT. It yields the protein CASSVVRQWTGEAFF.

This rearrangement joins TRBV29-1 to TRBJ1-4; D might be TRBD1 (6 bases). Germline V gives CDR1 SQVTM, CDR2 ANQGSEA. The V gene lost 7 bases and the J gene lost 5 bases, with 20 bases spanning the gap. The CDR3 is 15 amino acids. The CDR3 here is CSGRKTGLGNEKLFF. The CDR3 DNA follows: TGCAGCGGTCGCAAAACAGGGCTGGGCAATGAAAAACTGTTTTTT.

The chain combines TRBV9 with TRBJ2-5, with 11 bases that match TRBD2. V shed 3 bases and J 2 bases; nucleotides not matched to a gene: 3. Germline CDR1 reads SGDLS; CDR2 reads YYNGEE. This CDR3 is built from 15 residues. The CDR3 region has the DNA TGTGCCAGCAGCGCCTGGACTAGCGGGCAAGAGACCCAGTACTTC. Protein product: CASSAWTSGQETQYF. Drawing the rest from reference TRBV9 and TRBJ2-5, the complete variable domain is DSGVTQTPKHLITATGQRVTLRCSPRSGDLSVYWYQQSLDQGLQFLIQYYNGEERAKGNILERFSAQQFPDLHSELNLSSLELGDSALYFCASSAWTSGQETQYFGPGTRLLVL.

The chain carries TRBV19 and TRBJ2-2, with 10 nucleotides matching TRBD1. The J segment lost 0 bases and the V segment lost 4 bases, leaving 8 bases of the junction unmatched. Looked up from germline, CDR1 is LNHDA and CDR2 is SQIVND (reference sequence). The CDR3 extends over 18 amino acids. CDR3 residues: CASSTGTGDLTNTGELFF. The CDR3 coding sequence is TGTGCCAGTAGTACCGGGACAGGGGACCTTACGAACACCGGGGAGCTGTTTTTT.

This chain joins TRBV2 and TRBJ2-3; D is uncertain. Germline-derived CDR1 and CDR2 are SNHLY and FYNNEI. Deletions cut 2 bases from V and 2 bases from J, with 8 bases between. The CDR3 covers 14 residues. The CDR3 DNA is TGTGCCAGCAGTGAAATCTTGTCCACAGATACGCAGTATTTT. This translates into CASSEILSTDTQYF.

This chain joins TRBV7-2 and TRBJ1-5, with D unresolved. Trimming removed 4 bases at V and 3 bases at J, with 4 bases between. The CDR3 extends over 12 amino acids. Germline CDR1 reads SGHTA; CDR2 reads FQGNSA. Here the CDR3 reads CASSSTNQPQHF. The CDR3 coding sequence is TGTGCCAGCAGCTCTACCAATCAGCCCCAGCATTTT.

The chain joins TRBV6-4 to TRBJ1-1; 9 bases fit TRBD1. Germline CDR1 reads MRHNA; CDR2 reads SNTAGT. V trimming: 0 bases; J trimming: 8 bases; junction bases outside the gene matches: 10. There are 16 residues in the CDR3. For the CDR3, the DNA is TGTGCCAGCAGTGACTCCTTCGGGACAGGGAGGGTCGAAGCTTTCTTT. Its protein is CASSDSFGTGRVEAFF.